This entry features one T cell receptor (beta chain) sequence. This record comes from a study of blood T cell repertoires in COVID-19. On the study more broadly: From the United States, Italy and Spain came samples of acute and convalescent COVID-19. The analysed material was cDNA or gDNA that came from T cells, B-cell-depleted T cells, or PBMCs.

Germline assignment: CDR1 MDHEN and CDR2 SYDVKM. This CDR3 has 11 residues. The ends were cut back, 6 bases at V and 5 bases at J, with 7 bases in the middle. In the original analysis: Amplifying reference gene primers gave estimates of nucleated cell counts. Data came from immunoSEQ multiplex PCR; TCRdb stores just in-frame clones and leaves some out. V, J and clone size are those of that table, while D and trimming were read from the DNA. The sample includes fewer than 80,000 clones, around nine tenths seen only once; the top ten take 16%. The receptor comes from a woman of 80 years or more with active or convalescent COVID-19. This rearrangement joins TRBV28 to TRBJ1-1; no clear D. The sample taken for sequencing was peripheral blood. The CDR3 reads CASSRKTEAFF. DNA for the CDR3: TGTGCCAGCAGCAGGAAAACTGAAGCTTTCTTT.